The 3 T cell receptor beta chains given below trace back to one sample, sequenced in a study of blood T cell repertoires in COVID-19. Generated by immunoSEQ multiplex PCR, the TCRdb table keeps only in-frame clones and is missing some. This table has roughly 180,000 clones, more than 80% appearing once. Sequencing used peripheral blood. The receptors come from an older woman with acute or convalescent COVID-19.

The V call is TRBV21-1, the J call TRBJ1-5; the DNA was not compared with TRBD1, the D call given in the table. TRBV21-1 is a pseudogene. This CDR3 has 17 amino acids. In nucleotides, the CDR3 is TGTGCCAGCGCGAATGGACAGACTAAAGATAGCAATCAGCCCCAGCATTTT. Its translation: CASANGQTKDSNQPQHF.

This rearrangement joins TRBV6-5 to TRBJ2-1; 8 nucleotides match TRBD1. The CDR3 loop spans 15 amino acids. V lost 6 bases, J lost 6 bases, and 10 bases stayed unmatched. Germline lookup yields CDR1 MNHEY and CDR2 SVGAGI. CDR3 sequence reads: CASRPGQGPPNEQFF. CDR3 DNA sequence: TGTGCCAGCAGGCCCGGACAGGGCCCCCCCAATGAGCAGTTCTTC.

This rearrangement joins TRBV19 to TRBJ1-4, with 7 positions matching TRBD1. This CDR3 comprises 13 residues. The germline gives CDR1 LNHDA, CDR2 SQIVND (reference sequence). With 4 bases clipped from V and 5 bases from J, the junction kept 1 base outside the gene matches. CDR3 protein: CASSTTGNEKLFF. The CDR3 bases are TGTGCCAGTAGTACGACAGGGAATGAAAAACTGTTTTTT.